The 9 T cell receptor beta chains presented below share a single source sample, sequenced in a study of blood T cell repertoires in COVID-19. Profiling relied on immunoSEQ multiplex PCR, and the TCRdb table lists in-frame clones only, not all of them. The table includes some 310,000 clones, 85% to 90% detected once. The sample was peripheral blood. These receptors came from a woman younger than 45 with COVID-19, enrolled during active disease.

This rearrangement joins TRBV28 to TRBJ1-1; possible D gene TRBD1, 5 bases. Between the trimmed V and J ends, which lost 7 bases and 11 bases, there was a span of 14 bases. Germline-derived CDR1 and CDR2 are MDHEN and SYDVKM. The CDR3 loop spans 11 amino acids. The CDR3: CASKSRGDAFF. DNA of the CDR3: TGTGCCAGCAAATCCCGGGGGGATGCTTTCTTT.

The chain couples TRBV19 to TRBJ2-6; perhaps TRBD1 as D (5 bases). V was trimmed by 1 base and J by 0 bases, leaving 10 bases between them. Germline CDR1 and CDR2: LNHDA and SQIVND (reference sequence). CDR3 length: 17 residues. The CDR3 bases are TGTGCCAGTAGTATAGGGACAAGGGCCTCTGGGGCCAACGTCCTGACTTTC. Amino acids: CASSIGTRASGANVLTF.

This chain connects TRBV6-5 to TRBJ1-1; D perhaps matches TRBD1 (5 bases). The V end lost 9 bases, the J end lost 5 bases, and 19 bases lay between the germline ends. Germline V gene data show CDR1 as MNHEY and CDR2 as SVGAGI. The CDR3 consists of 14 residues. Here the CDR3 DNA reads TGTGCCAGTTTTGGAGGGGCCGGGGTGACTGAAGCTTTCTTT. Translation gives CASFGGAGVTEAFF.

V usage is TRBV19 and J usage is TRBJ1-1; 8 nucleotides line up with TRBD1. Germline values: CDR1 LNHDA, CDR2 SQIVND (reference sequence). This CDR3 contains 13 residues. V shed 7 bases, J shed 6 bases, and the junction held 7 bases outside the gene matches. CDR3 sequence reads: CASTTDRGPEAFF. CDR3 nucleotides: TGTGCCAGTACGACTGACAGGGGTCCTGAAGCTTTCTTT.

The genes are TRBV28 and TRBJ2-7, with D possibly TRBD2 on 7 matching bases. V lost 10 bases and J 5 bases, leaving 21 bases between the germline ends. The CDR3 runs to 14 residues. The germline gives CDR1 MDHEN, CDR2 SYDVKM. DNA of the CDR3: TGTGCCACCGACTCAGGGGCGGGAGATCACGAGCAGTACTTC. Its protein is CATDSGAGDHEQYF.

This chain connects TRBV18 to TRBJ2-4; the match to TRBD1 covers 9 bases. This CDR3 contains 13 residues. V shed 4 bases and J 12 bases; nucleotides not matched to a gene: 7. Germline loops: CDR1 KGHSH, CDR2 LQKENI. CDR3 sequence reads: CASSRDRDGDQYF. The CDR3 DNA reads TGTGCCAGCTCACGGGACAGGGATGGGGATCAGTACTTC.

This clone was detected only once. The chain combines TRBV19 with TRBJ2-1; the match to TRBD1 covers 9 bases. This CDR3 comprises 14 residues. Trimming cost V 3 bases and J 8 bases; bases outside gene matches: 5. Germline V gene sequence: CDR1 LNHDA, CDR2 SQIVND (reference sequence). Here the CDR3 reads CASSIPGQGDEQFF. The DNA for the CDR3 is TGTGCCAGTAGTATTCCGGGACAGGGAGATGAGCAGTTCTTC.

This clone is a singleton in its sample. The chain couples TRBV18 to TRBJ2-3; D may be TRBD2 (6 bases). There are 15 residues in the CDR3. Germline V gene data show CDR1 as KGHSH and CDR2 as LQKENI. V shed 6 bases and J shed 2 bases, with 15 bases lying between them. CDR3 sequence reads: CASSGRDSATDTQYF. In DNA form, the CDR3 reads TGTGCCAGCTCCGGACGGGACTCCGCCACAGATACGCAGTATTTT.

This clone was detected once. This chain links TRBV5-4 with TRBJ2-7; 10 bases agree with TRBD2. The J segment lost 3 bases and the V segment lost 0 bases, leaving 9 bases of the junction unmatched. CDR3 length equals 17 residues. The germline V gene encodes CDR1 SGHNT and CDR2 YYREEE (reference sequence). CDR3 nucleotides: TGTGCCAGCAGCTTGGCCCCCGGACTAGCGGAGTTCTACGAGCAGTACTTC. Encoded protein: CASSLAPGLAEFYEQYF. Full variable domain (missing parts from reference TRBV5-4 and TRBJ2-7): ETGVTQSPTHLIKTRGQQVTLRCSSQSGHNTVSWYQQALGQGPQFIFQYYREEENGRGNFPPRFSGLQFPNYSSELNVNALELDDSALYLCASSLAPGLAEFYEQYFGPGTRLTVT.